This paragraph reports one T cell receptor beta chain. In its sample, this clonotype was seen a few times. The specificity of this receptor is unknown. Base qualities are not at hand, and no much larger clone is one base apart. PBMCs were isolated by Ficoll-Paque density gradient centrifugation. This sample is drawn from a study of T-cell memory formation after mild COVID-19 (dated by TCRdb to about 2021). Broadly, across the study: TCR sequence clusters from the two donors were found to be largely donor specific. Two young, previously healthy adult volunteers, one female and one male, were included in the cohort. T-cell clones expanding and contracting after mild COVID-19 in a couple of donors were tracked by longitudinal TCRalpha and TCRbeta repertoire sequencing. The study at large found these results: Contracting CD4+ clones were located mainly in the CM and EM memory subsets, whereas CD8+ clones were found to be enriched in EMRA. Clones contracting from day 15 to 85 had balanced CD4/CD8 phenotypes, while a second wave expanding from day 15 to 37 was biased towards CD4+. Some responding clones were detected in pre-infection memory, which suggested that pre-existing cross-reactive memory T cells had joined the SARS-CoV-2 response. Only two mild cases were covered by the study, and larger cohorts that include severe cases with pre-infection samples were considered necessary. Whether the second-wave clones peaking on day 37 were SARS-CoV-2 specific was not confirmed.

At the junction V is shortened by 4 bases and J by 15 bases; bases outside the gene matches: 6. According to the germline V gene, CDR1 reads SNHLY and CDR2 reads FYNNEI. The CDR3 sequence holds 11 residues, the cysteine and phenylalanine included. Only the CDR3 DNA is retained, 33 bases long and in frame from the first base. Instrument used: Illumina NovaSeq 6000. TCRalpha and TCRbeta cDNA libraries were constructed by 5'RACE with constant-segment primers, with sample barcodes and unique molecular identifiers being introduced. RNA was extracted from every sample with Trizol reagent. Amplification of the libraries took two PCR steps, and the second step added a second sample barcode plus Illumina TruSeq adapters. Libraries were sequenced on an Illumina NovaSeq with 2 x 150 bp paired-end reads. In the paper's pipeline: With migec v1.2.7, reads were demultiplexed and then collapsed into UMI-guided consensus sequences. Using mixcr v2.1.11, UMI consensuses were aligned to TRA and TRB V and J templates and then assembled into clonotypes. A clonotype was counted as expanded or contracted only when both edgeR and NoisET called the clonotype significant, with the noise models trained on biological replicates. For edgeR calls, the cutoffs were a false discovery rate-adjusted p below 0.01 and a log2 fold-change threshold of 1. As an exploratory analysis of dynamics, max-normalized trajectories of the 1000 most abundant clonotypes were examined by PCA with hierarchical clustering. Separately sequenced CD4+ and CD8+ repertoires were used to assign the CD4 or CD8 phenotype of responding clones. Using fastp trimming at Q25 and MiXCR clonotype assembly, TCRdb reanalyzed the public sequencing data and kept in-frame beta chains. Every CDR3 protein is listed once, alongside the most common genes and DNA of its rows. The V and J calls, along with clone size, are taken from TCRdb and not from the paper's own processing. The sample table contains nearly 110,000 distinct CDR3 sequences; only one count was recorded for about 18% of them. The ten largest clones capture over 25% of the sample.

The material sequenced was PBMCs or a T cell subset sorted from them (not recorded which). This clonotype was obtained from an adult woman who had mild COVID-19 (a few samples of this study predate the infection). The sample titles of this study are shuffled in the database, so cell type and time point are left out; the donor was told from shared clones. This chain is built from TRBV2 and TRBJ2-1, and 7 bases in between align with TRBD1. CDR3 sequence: CASSVGTDLFF. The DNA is TGTGCCAGCAGTGTGGGGACAGATCTGTTCTTC.